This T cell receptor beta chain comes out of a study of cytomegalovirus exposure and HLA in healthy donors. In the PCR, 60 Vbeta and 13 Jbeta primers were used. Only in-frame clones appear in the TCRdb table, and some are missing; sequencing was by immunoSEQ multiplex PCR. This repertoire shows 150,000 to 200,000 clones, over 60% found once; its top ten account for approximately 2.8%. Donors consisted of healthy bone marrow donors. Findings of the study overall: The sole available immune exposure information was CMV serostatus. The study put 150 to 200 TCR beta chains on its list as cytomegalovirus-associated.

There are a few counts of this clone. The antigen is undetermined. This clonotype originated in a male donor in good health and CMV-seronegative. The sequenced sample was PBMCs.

CDR3 coding DNA: TGTGCCAGCAGCGCTAGCGGGGGGGCCACGGAGACCCAGTACTTC. Its translation: CASSASGGATETQYF. The chain is built from TRBV9 and TRBJ2-5; 12 bases map to TRBD2. Trimming took 3 bases from V and 5 from J; bases not matched to a gene: 5. Germline V gives CDR1 SGDLS, CDR2 YYNGEE. The CDR3 covers 15 residues.